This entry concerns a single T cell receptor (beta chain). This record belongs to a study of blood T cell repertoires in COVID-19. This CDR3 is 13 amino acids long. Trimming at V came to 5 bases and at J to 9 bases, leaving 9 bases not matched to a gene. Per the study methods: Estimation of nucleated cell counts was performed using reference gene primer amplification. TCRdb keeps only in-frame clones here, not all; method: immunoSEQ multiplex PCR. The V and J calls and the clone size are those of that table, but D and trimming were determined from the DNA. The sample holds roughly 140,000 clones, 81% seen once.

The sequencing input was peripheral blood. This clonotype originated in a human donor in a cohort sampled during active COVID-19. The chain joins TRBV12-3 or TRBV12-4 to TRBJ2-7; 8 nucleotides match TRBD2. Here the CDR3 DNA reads TGTGCCAGCAGTCCCGGGAGGGACACAACGCAGTACTTC. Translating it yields CASSPGRDTTQYF.